The 8 T cell receptor beta chains in this list originate from one sample, sequenced in a study of regulatory T cells in long-lasting Graves disease. Construction of the TCR beta libraries employed iRepertoire HTBI primers in conjunction with Arm-PCR of CDR3 regions. One entry per CDR3 protein, called by TCRdb with MiXCR from the multiplex PCR reads. The table records 440,000 or so distinct CDR3 sequences, 15% to 20% of them present only once. Time point meaning: newly diagnosed GD, antithyroid drugs for less than 3 months. The TCR library was made from RNA extracted from PBMCs. These data are also associated with another study on T cells in Graves' hyperthyroidism and ophthalmopathy.

The material was peripheral blood mononuclear cells (PBMCs), obtained at new diagnosis, from a patient treated with antithyroid drugs. The receptors derive from a woman younger than 45 with Graves disease.

Ten or more counts support this clonotype. V gene TRBV7-2 combines with J gene TRBJ2-5; D is perhaps TRBD2 (5 bases). The CDR3 has 16 amino acids. Looked up from germline, CDR1 is SGHTA and CDR2 is FQGNSA. V lost 5 bases to trimming and J lost 0 bases, with 16 bases between them. DNA of the CDR3: TGTGCCAGCAGCCAATGGGAGTGGCTAGACCAAGAGACCCAGTACTTC. Translation: CASSQWEWLDQETQYF.

As regards this clonotype: At one boundary the junction diverges from the germline segment, which might be a read error. The J gene is TRBJ1-2, the V gene TRBV4-1; D possibly corresponds to TRBD1 (5 bases). Germline V gene data show CDR1 as MGHRA and CDR2 as YSYEKL. This CDR3 is built from 15 residues. As DNA, the CDR3 is TGCGCCAACAGCCCCCCGGGGGAGGGGTCTAACGGCTACACCTTC. Translated, it gives CANSPPGEGSNGYTF.

This clonotype has only a few counts. The CDR3 reads CASSLKSGAYNEQFF. The CDR3 DNA reads TGTGCCAGCAGCTTAAAAAGCGGGGCCTACAATGAGCAGTTCTTC. The chain carries TRBV7-9 and TRBJ2-1; 7 bases align to TRBD2. CDR1 and CDR2 from the germline V gene are SEHNR and FQNEAQ (reference sequence). This CDR3 spans 15 amino acids. Trimming took 2 bases from V and 2 from J; bases not matched to a gene: 3. Full variable domain (remainder filled in from reference TRBV7-9 and TRBJ2-1): DTGVSQNPRHKITKRGQNVTFRCDPISEHNRLYWYRQTLGQGPEFLTYFQNEAQLEKSRLLSDRFSAERPKGSFSTLEIQRTEQGDSAMYLCASSLKSGAYNEQFFGPGTRLTVL.

This clonotype was counted ten times or more. The V and J genes are TRBV4-1 and TRBJ1-2, with TRBD1 matching over 7 bases. The CDR3 length is 18 residues. The junction had 15 bases not matched to a gene; V was cut back by 0 bases and J by 5 bases. Germline assignment: CDR1 MGHRA and CDR2 YSYEKL. The CDR3 DNA follows: TGCGCCAGCAGCCAAGATGGCGGGACAGCCGGGTTAGGGTATGGCTACACCTTC. As protein: CASSQDGGTAGLGYGYTF.

The chain combines TRBV6-1 with TRBJ2-1; 12 bases are shared with TRBD2. The V gene end was trimmed by 2 bases and the J gene end by 9 bases; junction bases not matched to a gene: 5. The CDR3 is 15 residues long. The V gene's germline CDR1 is MNHNS and CDR2 SASEGT. The CDR3 protein is CASSERTSGTSEQFF. The CDR3 nucleotides are TGTGCCAGCAGTGAACGGACTAGCGGGACTTCTGAGCAGTTCTTC.

In its sample, this clonotype was seen many times. The V and J genes are TRBV28 and TRBJ2-7, with D unclear. Germline V gene data show CDR1 as MDHEN and CDR2 as SYDVKM. Trimming shortened V by 2 bases and J by 7 bases, and 9 bases separated the two germline ends. This CDR3 comprises 12 residues. The CDR3 reads CASSLGSLEQYF. The CDR3 DNA sequence: TGTGCCAGCAGTTTAGGGTCACTGGAGCAGTACTTC.

This clonotype was counted many times. The chain recombines TRBV28 with TRBJ1-1; 7 nucleotides align to TRBD1. The CDR3 sequence is 14 residues long. Germline V gene data show CDR1 as MDHEN and CDR2 as SYDVKM. The V and J ends lost 7 bases and 5 bases, in that order; junction bases with no gene match: 10. As DNA, the CDR3 is TGTGCCAGCATCTGGGCAGGGGGAGGGACTGAAGCTTTCTTT. Encoded protein: CASIWAGGGTEAFF.

This clonotype has more than one count but fewer than ten. This chain connects TRBV14 to TRBJ2-1; TRBD2 agrees at 7 bases. Germline V gives CDR1 SGHDN, CDR2 FVKESK. Trimming at V came to 1 base and at J to 9 bases, leaving 9 bases not matched to a gene. The CDR3 totals 15 residues. The CDR3 DNA follows: TGTGCCAGCAGCCAAGTCGGCGGGAGTCATGGTGAGCAGTTCTTC. It specifies CASSQVGGSHGEQFF.